There are many counts of the clone carrying this T cell receptor beta chain. What it binds is unknown. The entry originates in a study of T cells in Graves' hyperthyroidism and ophthalmopathy. Study results and limitations: Among thyroid clonotypes expanded above 0.001, most also appeared in blood.

The CDR3 is 10 residues long. The germline gives CDR1 MDHEN, CDR2 SYDVKM. Trimming stripped 5 bases from V and 10 bases from J, with 6 bases between. There were TCR beta CDR3 regions amplified from RNA transcripts. In the first-round RT-PCR of the TCR CDR3, the HTBI primer set was used. TCRdb re-derived calls from the multiplex PCR reads in MiXCR, one entry per CDR3 protein. The sample lists about 320,000 distinct CDR3 sequences, 16% occurring once. This clonotype was sampled from a man younger than 40 with Graves' hyperthyroidism. This chain connects TRBV28 to TRBJ2-1; D gene ambiguous. The sample consisted of blood. The CDR3 coding sequence is TGTGCCAGCAGTCGACGGGAGCAGTTCTTC. Its translation is CASSRREQFF.